The 13 T cell receptor beta chains given below trace back to one sample, sequenced in a study of blood T cell repertoires in COVID-19. Assay used: immunoSEQ multiplex PCR; TCRdb lists only in-frame clones, some missing. The table has tens of thousands of clones, about 81% seen once. Material for sequencing was peripheral blood. The receptor source for this set is a human donor with acute or convalescent COVID-19. The donor label of this sample is uncertain.

The CDR3 nucleotides read TGTGCCAGCAGTTTTAGTGCTAACTATGGCTACACCTTC. Translating gives CASSFSANYGYTF. The chain joins TRBV28 to TRBJ1-2, with no clear D. This CDR3 contains 13 residues. V lost 3 bases and J 0 bases, leaving 5 bases between the germline ends. Germline CDR1 reads MDHEN; CDR2 reads SYDVKM.

The chain is built from TRBV12-3 or TRBV12-4 and TRBJ1-2; 7 nucleotides match TRBD1. V lost 6 bases, J lost 3 bases, and 4 bases stayed unmatched. The CDR3 length is 13 residues. CDR3 DNA: TGTGCCAGCAGAAAAGACAGGGACTATGGCTACACCTTC. The encoded protein is CASRKDRDYGYTF.

J is TRBJ2-1 and V is TRBV24-1, with 8 nucleotides matching TRBD2. J was trimmed by 5 bases and V by 7 bases; bases with no gene match: 6. Germline CDR1 is KGHDR and CDR2 is SFDVKD. This CDR3 has 14 residues. CDR3 sequence reads: CATRSGLGDNEQFF. DNA of the CDR3: TGTGCCACCAGGTCGGGACTAGGGGACAATGAGCAGTTCTTC.

The chain combines TRBV4-1 with TRBJ1-1; 9 nucleotides match TRBD1. The CDR3 loop spans 15 amino acids. V gave up 1 base and J gave up 3 bases; unmatched junction bases: 3. Germline V gene lookup returns CDR1 MGHRA and CDR2 YSYEKL. In DNA, the CDR3 is TGCGCCAGCAGCCAAGGACAGGGGGTGGACACTGAAGCTTTCTTT. Amino acid sequence: CASSQGQGVDTEAFF.

The gene calls are TRBV10-1 and TRBJ1-1, with 10 nucleotides matching TRBD1. Looked up from germline, CDR1 is WNHNN and CDR2 is SYGVQD (reference sequence). The CDR3 loop spans 14 amino acids. The J segment lost 6 bases and the V segment lost 7 bases, leaving 8 bases of the junction unmatched. CDR3 region: CASKSGQGTAEAFF. CDR3 DNA sequence: TGCGCCAGCAAGTCGGGACAGGGGACGGCTGAAGCTTTCTTT.

This chain joins TRBV5-6 and TRBJ2-1; 9 bases map to TRBD2. This CDR3 has 18 amino acids. V lost 0 bases and J lost 3; bases outside the gene matches: 10. CDR1 and CDR2 (germline): SGHDT, YYEEEE. The CDR3 reads CASSLAPTSGSFYNEQFF. The CDR3 DNA follows: TGTGCCAGCAGCTTGGCCCCCACTAGCGGGTCCTTCTACAATGAGCAGTTCTTC.

The chain combines TRBV5-1 with TRBJ2-3; the match to TRBD1 covers 9 bases. Trimming removed 4 bases from V and 4 bases from J; junction bases left unmatched: 10. Germline values: CDR1 SGHRS, CDR2 YFSETQ. The CDR3 is made up of 16 amino acids. The CDR3: CASSRPPGQGPDTQYF. CDR3 sequence (DNA): TGCGCCAGCAGCCGACCCCCGGGACAGGGACCAGATACGCAGTATTTT.

CDR3 nucleotide sequence: TGCAGCGTTAGACTACCGACGGGGTTCACTGAAGCTTTCTTT. Protein: CSVRLPTGFTEAFF. The rearrangement links TRBV29-1 to TRBJ1-1; no reliable D call. Germline V gene data show CDR1 as SQVTM and CDR2 as ANQGSEA. The CDR3 has 14 residues. V dropped 5 bases and J dropped 4 bases, with 17 bases sitting between them.

The J gene is TRBJ1-1, the V gene TRBV10-2; a possible D gene is TRBD1 (6 bases). V lost 6 bases to trimming and J lost 4 bases, with 15 bases between them. The CDR3 is 14 residues long. Germline assignment: CDR1 WSHSY and CDR2 SAAADI. The DNA for the CDR3 is TGCGCCAGCAGGTGGGGCAGGGGTTCCACTGAAGCTTTCTTT. Its translation is CASRWGRGSTEAFF.

This chain links TRBV9 with TRBJ1-3, with D perhaps matching TRBD1 (6 bases). This CDR3 has 18 amino acids. The germline V gene encodes CDR1 SGDLS and CDR2 YYNGEE. The V gene lost 3 bases and the J gene lost 2 bases, with 21 bases spanning the gap. CDR3 in amino acids: CASSATAGVRGAGNTIYF. The CDR3 DNA reads as TGTGCCAGCAGCGCCACCGCAGGGGTTCGGGGGGCTGGAAACACCATATATTTT.

The chain joins TRBV6-5 to TRBJ2-7; D is unclear. The CDR3 loop spans 15 amino acids. Germline CDR1 and CDR2: MNHEY and SVGAGI. Trimming removed 7 bases from V and 2 bases from J, with 18 bases in between. The CDR3 DNA reads as TGTGCCAGCACCTTTAACGGAGACCCCGCCTACGAGCAGTACTTC. Translation gives CASTFNGDPAYEQYF.

The DNA for the CDR3 is TGTGCCAGCAGCTTAGAGGGTCTACTAGCGGGGTCCTCCTACAATGAGCAGTTCTTC. It encodes CASSLEGLLAGSSYNEQFF. The chain couples TRBV11-3 to TRBJ2-1; 10 positions agree with TRBD2. Germline CDR1 and CDR2: SGHNT and YENEEA. CDR3 length: 19 amino acids. With 0 bases clipped from V and 0 bases from J, the junction kept 8 bases outside the gene matches. Based on the CDR3 plus reference TRBV11-3 and TRBJ2-1, the full variable domain is EAGVVQSPRYKIIEKKQPVAFWCNPISGHNTLYWYLQNLGQGPELLIRYENEEAVDDSQLPKDRFSAERLKGVDSTLKIQPAELGDSAVYLCASSLEGLLAGSSYNEQFFGPGTRLTVL.

This clone was counted between two and nine times. The chain carries TRBV11-3 and TRBJ2-3; 7 bases are a match to TRBD2. The V gene end was trimmed by 6 bases and the J gene end by 0 bases; junction bases not matched to a gene: 3. CDR3 length: 14 residues. The germline V gene has CDR1 SGHNT and CDR2 YENEEA. The CDR3 DNA sequence: TGTGCCAGCAGTCGGGGGGTTAGCACAGATACGCAGTATTTT. It specifies CASSRGVSTDTQYF.